This TCR beta chain was obtained from a study of STAT5B mutations in CD4+ large granular lymphocyte leukemia. The CDR3 consists of 15 residues. Germline CDR1 is MDHEN and CDR2 is SYDVKM. J lost 7 bases, V lost 3 bases, and 10 bases had no gene match. General study findings and limits: No patients shared main leukemic clonotypes, though roughly 27% appeared at low frequency elsewhere.

Sequenced by immunoSEQ multiplex PCR; TCRdb stores in-frame clones only, minus some. Altogether some 45,000 clones are present, about 86% being singletons, with the ten largest covering about 2.5%. A note on this clone: Antigen specificity is unknown.

The sample comprised CD4+ T cells from blood buffy coats. V is TRBV28 and J is TRBJ1-2; 8 bases align to TRBD1. The origin of this receptor is a human donor in good health. CDR3 DNA: TGTGCCAGCAGTTTCTCAGCAGGGGGCCGTCGTGGCTACACCTTC. Protein product: CASSFSAGGRRGYTF.